These 10 T cell receptor beta chains originate from one sample sequenced in a study of OX40 agonist ivuxolimab in advanced cancers. Sequencing used immunoSEQ multiplex PCR; TCRdb keeps in-frame clones, though not all of them. The sample lists 40,000 to 45,000 clones, 85% to 90% seen once, with 5.5% to 7.5% in the top ten. The sequencing used CD4+ or CD8+ T cells sorted from blood, collected in a trial of the OX40 agonist ivuxolimab. These receptors came from an adult with an advanced solid tumor such as melanoma, head and neck, liver or kidney cancer.

The chain links TRBV18 to TRBJ2-1; 7 positions agree with TRBD1. V lost 5 bases and J lost 6; bases outside the gene matches: 13. This CDR3 spans 16 amino acids. Germline V gives CDR1 KGHSH, CDR2 LQKENI. In nucleotides, the CDR3 is TGTGCCAGCTCAACTCGGACAGGATCTACTGGCAATGAGCAGTTCTTC. Translated, it gives CASSTRTGSTGNEQFF.

This clone was detected only a few times. CDR3 region: CATSTRQGNRGTEAFF. Written as DNA, the CDR3 is TGTGCCACCAGCACCCGACAGGGTAACAGAGGCACTGAAGCTTTCTTT. V is TRBV15 and J is TRBJ1-1, with 7 bases fitting TRBD1. After removal of 4 bases from V and 4 bases from J, the junction contained 12 bases not matched to a gene. CDR3 length equals 16 residues. Germline CDR1 and CDR2: LNHNV and YYDKDF (reference sequence). The entire variable domain, with the rest obtained from reference TRBV15 and TRBJ1-1, is as follows: DAMVIQNPRYQVTQFGKPVTLSCSQTLNHNVMYWYQQKSSQAPKLLFHYYDKDFNNEADTPDNFQSRRPNTSFCFLDIRSPGLGDTAMYLCATSTRQGNRGTEAFFGQGTRLTVV.

This chain uses TRBV7-9 with TRBJ1-1, with 11 bases identical to TRBD1. The CDR3 spans 14 residues. Germline CDR1 reads SEHNR; CDR2 reads FQNEAQ (reference sequence). Trimming at V came to 8 bases and at J to 5 bases, leaving 7 bases not matched to a gene. The DNA of the CDR3 is TGTGCCAGCTTCAGGACAGGGGGCGAGACTGAAGCTTTCTTT. Protein: CASFRTGGETEAFF.

The V gene is TRBV27, the J gene TRBJ2-2; D perhaps matches TRBD1 (5 bases). Per the germline V gene, CDR1 is MNHEY and CDR2 is SMNVEV (reference sequence). With 6 bases removed from V and 4 bases from J, the gap between germline ends came to 18 bases. The CDR3 sequence is 16 residues long. The CDR3 reads CASRTDSFGSTGELFF. The CDR3 nucleotides are TGTGCCAGCAGGACTGACAGTTTTGGTAGCACCGGGGAGCTGTTTTTT.

The chain joins TRBV18 to TRBJ1-2; D gene uncertain. This CDR3 spans 18 amino acids. The germline V and J ends were trimmed by 2 bases and 0 bases, with 19 bases remaining between them. Germline V gene lookup returns CDR1 KGHSH and CDR2 LQKENI. Here the CDR3 DNA reads TGTGCCAGCTCACCAGAGGGATTTAACTCTCGAGCTAACTATGGCTACACCTTC. It yields the protein CASSPEGFNSRANYGYTF.

This clone was counted once. This chain connects TRBV19 to TRBJ1-2; TRBD1 matches 7 bases. CDR1 and CDR2 (germline): LNHDA, SQIVND (reference sequence). The ends lost 0 bases at V and 4 bases at J; junction bases unmatched: 5. CDR3 size: 15 residues. The CDR3 DNA follows: TGTGCCAGTAGTATAGAAGTGGGACAGAGCTATGGCTACACCTTC. It codes for CASSIEVGQSYGYTF.

V gene TRBV27 combines with J gene TRBJ2-7, with 7 bases fitting TRBD1. This CDR3 region has 14 residues. V lost 8 bases, J lost 0 bases, and 7 bases stayed unmatched. The germline CDR1 and CDR2 sequences are MNHEY and SMNVEV (reference sequence). This chain's CDR3 is CASSSTGSSYEQYF. CDR3 DNA: TGTGCCAGCTCTTCGACAGGGAGCTCCTACGAGCAGTACTTC.

The rearrangement links TRBV7-9 to TRBJ2-1, with a tentative D call TRBD2 (7 bases). The CDR3 runs 15 residues. The V gene's germline CDR1 is SEHNR and CDR2 FQNEAQ (reference sequence). With 1 base removed from V and 11 bases from J, the gap between germline ends came to 18 bases. CDR3 nucleotides: TGTGCCAGCAGCTTAGGCGGGGCGGGGGACACTAAGCAGTTCTTC. This codes for CASSLGGAGDTKQFF.

This sequence joins TRBV15 and TRBJ1-1; unclear D gene. CDR1 and CDR2 from the germline V gene are LNHNV and YYDKDF (reference sequence). V gave up 3 bases and J gave up 1 base, with 12 bases separating them. CDR3 length: 15 amino acids. The CDR3 here is CATSRLGQKNTEAFF. In nucleotides, the CDR3 is TGTGCCACCAGCAGGCTCGGGCAGAAGAACACTGAAGCTTTCTTT.

This clone was seen just once. V and J are TRBV6-1 and TRBJ2-1; 9 bases are shared with TRBD2. Germline assignment: CDR1 MNHNS and CDR2 SASEGT. The CDR3 is 12 amino acids. This chain's CDR3 is CAAWLAGTEQFF. In DNA, the CDR3 is TGTGCAGCGTGGCTAGCGGGAACTGAGCAGTTCTTC.